This entry lists 10 T cell receptor beta chains sequenced from one sample in a study of Graves' ophthalmopathy and Graves' hyperthyroidism. The sequenced template was RNA, covering the TCR beta CDR3 region. The first-round RT-PCR employed HTBI primers together with the Qiagen OneStep RT-PCR kit. A multiplex PCR was then performed as the second round. Using its own MiXCR run on the multiplex PCR reads, TCRdb lists one record per CDR3 protein. The sample lists over a million distinct CDR3 sequences; about two fifths were seen once. Input material: peripheral blood or thyroid tissue (not recorded which). These TCRs come from an adult man with Graves' hyperthyroidism.

As concerns this clonotype: A junction end diverges from the germline sequence, so it may reflect a read error. The CDR3 loop reads CASSPWGTGGLYTEAFF. The CDR3 DNA sequence: TGCGCCAGCAGCCCCTGGGGGACAGGGGGCCTGTACACTGAAGCTTTCTTT. The chain combines TRBV14 with TRBJ1-1; 12 bases agree with TRBD1. This CDR3 contains 17 residues. CDR1 is SGHDN and CDR2 is FVKESK in the germline V gene.

V gene TRBV12-3 or TRBV12-4 combines with J gene TRBJ2-7, with D perhaps being TRBD1 or TRBD2 (5 bases each). The CDR3 is 14 residues long. The ends were cut back, 3 bases at V and 4 bases at J, with 13 bases in the middle. CDR3 residues: CASSFVEGLYEQYF. In nucleotides, the CDR3 is TGTGCCAGCAGTTTCGTTGAGGGGTTATACGAGCAGTACTTC.

This clonotype was recorded once. This chain uses TRBV20-1 with TRBJ1-1, with D tentatively TRBD1 (5 bases). The ends were cut back, 0 bases at V and 6 bases at J, with 11 bases in the middle. CDR1 and CDR2 from the germline V gene are DFQATT and SNEGSKA (reference sequence). This CDR3 region has 13 residues. As DNA, the CDR3 is TGCAGTGCTAGAGACAGGGAGAATCCTGAAGCTTTCTTT. It encodes CSARDRENPEAFF.

The sample holds many counts of this clonotype. The rearrangement joins TRBV29-1 to TRBJ2-7; the D is unclear. V was shortened by 4 bases and J by 6 bases, with 22 bases between the two germline ends. This CDR3 region has 15 residues. CDR1 is SQVTM, CDR2 ANQGSEA, per germline. The CDR3 DNA reads TGCAGCGTTGCCTCTCGGGCGGACCCTCGGGCCGAGCAGTACTTC. Amino acids: CSVASRADPRAEQYF.

The chain has TRBV7-9 and TRBJ2-5; D uncertain. This CDR3 has 15 residues. Between the trimmed V and J ends, which lost 5 bases and 0 bases, there was a span of 13 bases. Germline values: CDR1 SEHNR, CDR2 FQNEAQ (reference sequence). The CDR3 bases are TGTGCCAGCAGCCCCAACCCTAGGCACCAAGAGACCCAGTACTTC. Residues: CASSPNPRHQETQYF. Looking up the rest from reference TRBV7-9 and TRBJ2-5 gives the full variable domain: DTGVSQNPRHKITKRGQNVTFRCDPISEHNRLYWYRQTLGQGPEFLTYFQNEAQLEKSRLLSDRFSAERPKGSFSTLEIQRTEQGDSAMYLCASSPNPRHQETQYFGPGTRLLVL.

This clonotype was observed a few times. The rearrangement uses TRBV9 and TRBJ2-7, with 7 bases identical to TRBD2. The ends lost 4 bases at V and 2 bases at J; junction bases unmatched: 6. Germline V gene sequence: CDR1 SGDLS, CDR2 YYNGEE. The CDR3 loop spans 14 amino acids. The CDR3 DNA sequence: TGTGCCAGCAGCCCCCATGGGAGGGCCTACGAGCAGTACTTC. This codes for CASSPHGRAYEQYF.

This clonotype was seen ten or more times. V usage is TRBV2 and J usage is TRBJ1-2; 7 nucleotides line up with TRBD1. The CDR3 consists of 13 residues. Trimming cost V 8 bases and J 5 bases; bases outside gene matches: 8. In germline, CDR1 is SNHLY, CDR2 FYNNEI. CDR3 DNA sequence: TGTGCCAGCTTAGACAGGGAGGGGTATGGCTACACCTTC. Residues: CASLDREGYGYTF.

In this sample, this clonotype turned up a few times. This may arise from a read error, as a much more abundant clone is one base away. This chain uses TRBV2 with TRBJ1-1; no definite D call. The CDR3 is 12 residues long. The V gene's germline CDR1 is SNHLY and CDR2 FYNNEI. The CDR3 here is CASLEGLTGAFF. The DNA of the CDR3 is TGTGCCAGCCTCGAGGGTTTGACTGGAGCTTTCTTT.

This clonotype has more than one count but fewer than ten. The V gene is TRBV2, the J gene TRBJ1-6; no firm D call. CDR1 SNHLY and CDR2 FYNNEI come from the germline V gene. This CDR3 comprises 15 residues. The V gene lost 6 bases and the J gene lost 7 bases, with 16 bases spanning the gap. As DNA, the CDR3 is TGTGCCAGCAGAACCTCCAGGCAAACAAATTCACCCCTCCACTTT. Protein product: CASRTSRQTNSPLHF.

The table lists this clonotype with a few counts. The gene calls are TRBV10-3 and TRBJ2-5; D gene ambiguous. The CDR3 spans 11 residues. Per the germline V gene, CDR1 is ENHRY and CDR2 is SYGVKD. Trimming pared 8 bases from V and 5 bases from J, leaving 9 bases between. CDR3: CAIGDQETQYF. Here the CDR3 DNA reads TGTGCCATCGGGGATCAGGAGACCCAGTACTTC.